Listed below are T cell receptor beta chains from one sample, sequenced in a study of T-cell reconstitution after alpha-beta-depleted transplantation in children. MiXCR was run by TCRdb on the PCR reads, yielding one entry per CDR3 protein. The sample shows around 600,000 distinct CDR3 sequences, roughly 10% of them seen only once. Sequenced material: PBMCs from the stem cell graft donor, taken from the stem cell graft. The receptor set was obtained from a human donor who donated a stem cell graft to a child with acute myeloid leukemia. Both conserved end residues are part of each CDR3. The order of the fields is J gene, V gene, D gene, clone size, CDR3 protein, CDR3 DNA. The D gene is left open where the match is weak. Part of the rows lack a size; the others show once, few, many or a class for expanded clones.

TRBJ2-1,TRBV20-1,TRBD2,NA,CSASASGAYNEQFF,TGCAGTGCTAGCGCTAGCGGAGCCTACAATGAGCAGTTCTTC
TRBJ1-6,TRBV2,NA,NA,CASSEGYRQDNSPLHF,TGTGCCAGCAGTGAAGGCTATAGACAGGACAATTCACCCCTCCACTTT
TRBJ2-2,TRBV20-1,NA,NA,CSANGIGTGELFF,TGCAGTGCTAACGGGATTGGCACCGGGGAGCTGTTTTTT
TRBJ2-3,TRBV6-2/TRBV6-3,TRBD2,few,CASSRTSGFPGPQYF,TGTGCCAGCAGTCGGACTAGCGGTTTCCCTGGGCCGCAGTATTTT
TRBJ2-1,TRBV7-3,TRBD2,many,CASSLAGRILNEQFF,TGTGCCAGCAGCTTAGCCGGGAGGATCTTAAATGAGCAGTTCTTC
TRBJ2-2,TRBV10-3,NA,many,CAIGANTGELFF,TGTGCCATCGGGGCGAACACCGGGGAGCTGTTTTTT
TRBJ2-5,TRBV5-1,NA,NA,CASSSNPGPETQYF,TGCGCCAGCAGTTCCAATCCGGGACCTGAGACCCAGTACTTC
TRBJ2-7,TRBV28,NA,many,CASSPPGQTYEQYF,TGTGCCAGCAGTCCCCCGGGCCAAACCTACGAGCAGTACTTC
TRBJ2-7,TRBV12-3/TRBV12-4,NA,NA,CASSPAEGLEQYF,TGTGCCAGCAGTCCCGCCGAGGGGTTGGAGCAGTACTTC
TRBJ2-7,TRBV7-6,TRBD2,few,CASSLSGASGSYEQYF,TGTGCCAGCAGCTTAAGTGGGGCTAGCGGGTCCTACGAGCAGTACTTC
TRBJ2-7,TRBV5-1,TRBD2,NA,CASRAGTSFTGEQYF,TGCGCCAGTAGGGCCGGGACTAGCTTCACTGGAGAGCAGTACTTC
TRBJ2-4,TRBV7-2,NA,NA,CASSPIGGSDGSQYF,TGTGCCAGCAGCCCTATTGGCGGATCCGACGGTTCCCAGTACTTC
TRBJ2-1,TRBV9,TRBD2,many,CASSVGGSGGKQFF,TGTGCCAGCAGCGTAGGAGGTAGCGGGGGTAAGCAGTTCTTC
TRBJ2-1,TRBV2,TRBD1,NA,CATYDRAGEQFF,TGTGCCACCTACGACAGGGCCGGTGAGCAGTTCTTC
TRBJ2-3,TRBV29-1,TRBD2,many,CGWTSDTDTQYF,TGCGGTTGGACTAGTGATACAGATACGCAGTATTTT
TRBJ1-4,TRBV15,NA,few,CATSRVSRANEKLFF,TGTGCCACCAGCAGAGTCTCCAGGGCTAATGAAAAACTGTTTTTT